This TCR beta chain is drawn from a study of blood T cell repertoires in COVID-19. The wider study: The study drew acute and convalescent COVID-19 samples from the United States, Italy and Spain. PBMCs, B-cell-depleted T cells, or T cells were the source of the cDNA or gDNA that made up the material.

Original processing notes: Amplifying reference gene primers gave estimates of nucleated cell counts. TCRdb's copy holds only in-frame clones and misses some; the assay was immunoSEQ multiplex PCR. V, J and clone size were drawn from that table, and D and trimming were deduced from the DNA. This sample has about 250,000 clones, with about 80% found just once. This CDR3 contains 15 residues. Germline lookup yields CDR1 MDHEN and CDR2 SYDVKM. The V and J ends lost 3 bases and 5 bases respectively, with 16 bases between them. The rearrangement links TRBV28 to TRBJ1-2, with D possibly matching TRBD1 (5 bases). The sample was peripheral blood. The receptor was derived from a man older than 75 with acute or convalescent COVID-19. Here the CDR3 reads CASSFRQGNRYGYTF. CDR3 DNA: TGTGCCAGCAGTTTCCGGCAGGGCAACCGGTATGGCTACACCTTC.